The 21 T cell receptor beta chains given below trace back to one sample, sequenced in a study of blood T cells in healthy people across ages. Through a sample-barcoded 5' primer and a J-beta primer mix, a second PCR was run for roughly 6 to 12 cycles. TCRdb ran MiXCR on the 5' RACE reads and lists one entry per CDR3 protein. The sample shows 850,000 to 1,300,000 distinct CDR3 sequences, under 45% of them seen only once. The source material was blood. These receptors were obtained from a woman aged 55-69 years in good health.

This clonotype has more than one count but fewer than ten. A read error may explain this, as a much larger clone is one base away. Written as DNA, the CDR3 is TGTGCCACCAGCGGCTCACTGACAGTAACGACAAACATTCGGTACTTC. It encodes CATSGSLTVTTNIRYF. The chain links TRBV15 to TRBJ2-4; D might be TRBD1 (5 bases). CDR3 length: 16 amino acids. Germline CDR1 reads LNHNV; CDR2 reads YYDKDF (reference sequence). Using reference TRBV15 and TRBJ2-4 for the parts outside the CDR3, the full variable domain is DAMVIQNPRYQVTQFGKPVTLSCSQTLNHNVMYWYQQKSSQAPKLLFHYYDKDFNNEADTPDNFQSRRPNTSFCFLDIRSPGLGDTAMYLCATSGSLTVTTNIRYFGAGTRLSVL.

CDR3 sequence: CASSSGGTRNQPQHF. The DNA for the CDR3 is TGTGCCAGCAGCTCAGGGGGCACTCGCAATCAGCCCCAGCATTTT. This chain joins TRBV7-2 and TRBJ1-5, with 8 bases matching TRBD1. Per the germline V gene, CDR1 is SGHTA and CDR2 is FQGNSA. V gave up 4 bases and J gave up 2 bases; unmatched junction bases: 4. The CDR3 spans 15 residues.

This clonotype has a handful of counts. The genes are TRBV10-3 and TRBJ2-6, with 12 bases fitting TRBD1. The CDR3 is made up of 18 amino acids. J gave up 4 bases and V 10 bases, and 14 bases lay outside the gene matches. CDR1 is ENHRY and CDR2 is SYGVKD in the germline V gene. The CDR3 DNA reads TGTGCCACCTCCACCGGGACAGGGGGCCCACGCGGGGCCAACGTCCTGACTTTC. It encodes CATSTGTGGPRGANVLTF.

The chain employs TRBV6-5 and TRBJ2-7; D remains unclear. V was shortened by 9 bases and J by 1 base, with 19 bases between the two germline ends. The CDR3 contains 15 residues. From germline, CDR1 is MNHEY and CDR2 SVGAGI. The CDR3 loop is CASIKPVGSSYEQYF. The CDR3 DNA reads TGTGCCAGTATCAAACCAGTCGGCAGTTCCTACGAGCAGTACTTC.

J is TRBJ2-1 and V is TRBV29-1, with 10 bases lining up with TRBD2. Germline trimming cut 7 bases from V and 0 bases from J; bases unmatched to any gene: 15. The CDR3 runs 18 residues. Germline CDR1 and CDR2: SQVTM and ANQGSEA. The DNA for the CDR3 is TGCAGCGGCGTCGGACCCTTAACTAGCGGGATCTCCTACAATGAGCAGTTCTTC. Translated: CSGVGPLTSGISYNEQFF.

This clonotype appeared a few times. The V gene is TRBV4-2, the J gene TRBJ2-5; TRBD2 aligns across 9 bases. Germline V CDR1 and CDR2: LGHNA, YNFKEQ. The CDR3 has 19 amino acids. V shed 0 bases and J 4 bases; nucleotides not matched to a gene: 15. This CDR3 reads CASSQDQGLGGAGGETQYF. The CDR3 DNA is TGTGCCAGCAGCCAAGATCAGGGTTTGGGGGGAGCGGGAGGAGAGACCCAGTACTTC.

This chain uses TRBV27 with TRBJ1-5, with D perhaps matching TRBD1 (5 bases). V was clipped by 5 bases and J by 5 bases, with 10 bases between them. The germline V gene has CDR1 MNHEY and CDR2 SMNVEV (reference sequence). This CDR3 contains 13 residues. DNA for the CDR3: TGTGCCAGCAGTAAGGGGACCGATCAGCCCCAGCATTTT. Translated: CASSKGTDQPQHF.

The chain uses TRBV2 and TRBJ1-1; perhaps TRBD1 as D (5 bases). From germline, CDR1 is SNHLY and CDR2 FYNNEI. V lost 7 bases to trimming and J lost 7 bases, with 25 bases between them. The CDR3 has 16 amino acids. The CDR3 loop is CASTPLYQTVSYEAFF. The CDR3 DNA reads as TGTGCCAGCACACCCCTCTACCAGACAGTAAGTTATGAAGCTTTCTTT.

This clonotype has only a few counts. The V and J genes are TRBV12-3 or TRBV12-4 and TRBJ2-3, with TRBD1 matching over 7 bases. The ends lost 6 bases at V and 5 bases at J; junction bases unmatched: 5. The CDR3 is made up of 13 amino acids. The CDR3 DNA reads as TGTGCCAGCAGAACCGGGACAGAAGATACGCAGTATTTT. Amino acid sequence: CASRTGTEDTQYF.

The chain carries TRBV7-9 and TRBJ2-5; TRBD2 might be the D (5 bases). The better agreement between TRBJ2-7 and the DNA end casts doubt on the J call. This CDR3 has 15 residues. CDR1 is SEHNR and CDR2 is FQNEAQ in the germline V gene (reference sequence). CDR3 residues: CASSPNSGMNSEQYF. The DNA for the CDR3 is TGTGCCAGCAGCCCAAATTCGGGGATGAACAGCGAGCAGTACTTC.

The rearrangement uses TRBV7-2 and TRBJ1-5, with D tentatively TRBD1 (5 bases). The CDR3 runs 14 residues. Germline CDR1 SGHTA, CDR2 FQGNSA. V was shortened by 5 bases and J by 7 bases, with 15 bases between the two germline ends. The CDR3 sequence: CASSIPTAGQPQHF. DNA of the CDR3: TGTGCCAGCAGCATCCCGACAGCGGGGCAGCCCCAGCATTTT.

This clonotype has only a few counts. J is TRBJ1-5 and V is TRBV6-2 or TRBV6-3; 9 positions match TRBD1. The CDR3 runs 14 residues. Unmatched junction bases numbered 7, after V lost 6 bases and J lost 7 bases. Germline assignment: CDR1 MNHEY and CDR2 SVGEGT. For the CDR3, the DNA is TGTGCCAGCAGAACACAGGGGGCGGAACAGCCCCAGCATTTT. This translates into CASRTQGAEQPQHF.

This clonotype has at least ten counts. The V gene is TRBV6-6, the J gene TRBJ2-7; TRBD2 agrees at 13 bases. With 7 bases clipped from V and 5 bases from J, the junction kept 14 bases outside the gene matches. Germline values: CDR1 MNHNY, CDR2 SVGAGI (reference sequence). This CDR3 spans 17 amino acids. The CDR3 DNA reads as TGTGCCAGCACTTTTTCCCTCGGACTAGCGGGAGTAAACGAGCAGTACTTC. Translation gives CASTFSLGLAGVNEQYF.

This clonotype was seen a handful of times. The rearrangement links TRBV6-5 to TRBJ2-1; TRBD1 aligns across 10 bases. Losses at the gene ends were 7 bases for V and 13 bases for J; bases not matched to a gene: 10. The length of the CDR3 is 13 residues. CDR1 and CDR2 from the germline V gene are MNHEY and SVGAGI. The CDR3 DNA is TGTGCCAGCACTCGTACCCGGGACAGGGGACAGTTCTTC. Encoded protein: CASTRTRDRGQFF.

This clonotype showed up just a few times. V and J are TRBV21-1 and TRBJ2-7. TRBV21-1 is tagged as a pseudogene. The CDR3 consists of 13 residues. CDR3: CASSKSVLYEQYF. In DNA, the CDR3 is TGTGCCAGCAGCAAGAGCGTCCTCTACGAGCAGTACTTC.

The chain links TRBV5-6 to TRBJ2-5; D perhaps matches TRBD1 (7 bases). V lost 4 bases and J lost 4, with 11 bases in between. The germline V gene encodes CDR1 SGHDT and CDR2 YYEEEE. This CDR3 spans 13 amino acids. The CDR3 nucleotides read TGTGCCAGCAGCAACAGGGGAGGAGAGACCCAGTACTTC. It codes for CASSNRGGETQYF.

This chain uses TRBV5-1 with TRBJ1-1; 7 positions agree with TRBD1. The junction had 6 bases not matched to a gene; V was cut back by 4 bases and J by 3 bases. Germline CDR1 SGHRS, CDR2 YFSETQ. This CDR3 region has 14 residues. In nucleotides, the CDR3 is TGCGCCAGCAGCCCTTCCACAGGGGACACTGAAGCTTTCTTT. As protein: CASSPSTGDTEAFF.

The CDR3 is CASSESPSTDTQYF. CDR3 in DNA: TGTGCCAGCAGTGAGTCGCCTAGCACAGATACGCAGTATTTT. The rearrangement joins TRBV2 to TRBJ2-3; D ambiguous. The CDR3 runs to 14 residues. Germline V CDR1 and CDR2: SNHLY, FYNNEI. Trimming removed 3 bases at V and 0 bases at J, with 7 bases between. Filled out from reference TRBV2 and TRBJ2-3, the complete variable domain reads EPEVTQTPSHQVTQMGQEVILRCVPISNHLYFYWYRQILGQKVEFLVSFYNNEISEKSEIFDDQFSVERPDGSNFTLKIRSTKLEDSAMYFCASSESPSTDTQYFGPGTRLTVL.

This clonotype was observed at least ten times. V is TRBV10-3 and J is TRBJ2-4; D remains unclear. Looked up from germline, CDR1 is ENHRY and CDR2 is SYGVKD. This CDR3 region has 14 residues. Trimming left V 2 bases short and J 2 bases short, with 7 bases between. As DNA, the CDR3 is TGTGCCATCAGTGAGGTCCGATCCAAAAACATTCAGTACTTC. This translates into CAISEVRSKNIQYF.

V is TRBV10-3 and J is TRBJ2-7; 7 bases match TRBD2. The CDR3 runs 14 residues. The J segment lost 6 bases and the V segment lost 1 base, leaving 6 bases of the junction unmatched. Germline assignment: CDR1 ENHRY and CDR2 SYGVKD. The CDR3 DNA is TGTGCCATCAGTGAGTGGGGCGGGAGTCGCGAGCAGTACTTC. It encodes CAISEWGGSREQYF.

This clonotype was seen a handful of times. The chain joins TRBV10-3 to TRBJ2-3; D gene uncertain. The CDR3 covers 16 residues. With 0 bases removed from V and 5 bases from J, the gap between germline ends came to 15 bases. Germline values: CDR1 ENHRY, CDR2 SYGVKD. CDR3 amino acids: CAISESPTGIGDTQYF. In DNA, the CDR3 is TGTGCCATCAGTGAGTCTCCTACTGGTATTGGAGATACGCAGTATTTT.